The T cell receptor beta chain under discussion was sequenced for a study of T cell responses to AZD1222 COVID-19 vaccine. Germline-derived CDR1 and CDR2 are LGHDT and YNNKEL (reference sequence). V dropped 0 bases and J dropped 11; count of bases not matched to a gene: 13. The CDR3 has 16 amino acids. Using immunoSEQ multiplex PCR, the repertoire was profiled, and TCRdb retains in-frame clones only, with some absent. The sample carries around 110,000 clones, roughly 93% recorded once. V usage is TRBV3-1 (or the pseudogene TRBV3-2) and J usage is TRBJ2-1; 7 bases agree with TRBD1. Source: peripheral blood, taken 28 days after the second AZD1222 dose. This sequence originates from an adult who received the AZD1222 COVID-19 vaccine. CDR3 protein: CASSQEPYLRGGKQFF. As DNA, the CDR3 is TGTGCCAGCAGCCAAGAACCCTATTTAAGAGGGGGCAAGCAGTTCTTC.